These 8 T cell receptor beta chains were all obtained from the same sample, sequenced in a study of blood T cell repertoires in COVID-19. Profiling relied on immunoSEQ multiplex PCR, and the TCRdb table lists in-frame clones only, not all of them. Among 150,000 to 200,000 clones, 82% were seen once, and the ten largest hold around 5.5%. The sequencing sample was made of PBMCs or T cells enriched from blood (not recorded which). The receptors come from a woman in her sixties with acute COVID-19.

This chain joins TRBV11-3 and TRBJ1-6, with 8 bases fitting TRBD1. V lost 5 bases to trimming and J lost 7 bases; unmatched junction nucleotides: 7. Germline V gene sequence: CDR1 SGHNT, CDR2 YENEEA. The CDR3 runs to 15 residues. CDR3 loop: CASSQGQGTNSPLHF. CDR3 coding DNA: TGTGCCAGCAGCCAAGGACAGGGAACGAATTCACCCCTCCACTTT.

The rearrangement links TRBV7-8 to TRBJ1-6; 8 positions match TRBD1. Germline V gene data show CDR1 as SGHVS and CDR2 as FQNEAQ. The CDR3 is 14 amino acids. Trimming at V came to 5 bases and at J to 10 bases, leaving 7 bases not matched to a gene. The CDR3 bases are TGTGCCAGCAGCAACGACAGGGGAGGATCACCCCTCCACTTT. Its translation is CASSNDRGGSPLHF.

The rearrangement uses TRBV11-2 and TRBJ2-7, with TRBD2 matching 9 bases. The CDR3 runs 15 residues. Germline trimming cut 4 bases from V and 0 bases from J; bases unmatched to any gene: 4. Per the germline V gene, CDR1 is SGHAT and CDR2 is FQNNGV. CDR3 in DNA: TGTGCCAGCAGCTATCTAGCGGGGCACTCCTACGAGCAGTACTTC. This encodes CASSYLAGHSYEQYF.

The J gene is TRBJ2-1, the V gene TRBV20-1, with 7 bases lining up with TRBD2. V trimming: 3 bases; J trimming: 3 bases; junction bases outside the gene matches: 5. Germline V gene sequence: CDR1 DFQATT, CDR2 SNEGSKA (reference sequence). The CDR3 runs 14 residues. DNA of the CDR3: TGCAGTGCTAGTTTAGGGACTAACTACAATGAGCAGTTCTTC. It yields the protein CSASLGTNYNEQFF.

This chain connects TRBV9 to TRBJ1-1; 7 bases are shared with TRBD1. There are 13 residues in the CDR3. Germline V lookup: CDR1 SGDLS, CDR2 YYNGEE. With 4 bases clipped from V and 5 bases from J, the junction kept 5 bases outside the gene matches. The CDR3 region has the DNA TGTGCCAGCAGCAAACAGGGGTGGACTGAAGCTTTCTTT. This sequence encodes CASSKQGWTEAFF.

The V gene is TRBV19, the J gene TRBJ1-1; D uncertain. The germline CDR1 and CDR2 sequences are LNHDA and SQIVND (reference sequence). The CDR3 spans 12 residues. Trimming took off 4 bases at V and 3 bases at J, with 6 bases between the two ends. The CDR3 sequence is CASSKRDTEAFF. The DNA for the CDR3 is TGTGCCAGTAGTAAACGGGACACTGAAGCTTTCTTT.

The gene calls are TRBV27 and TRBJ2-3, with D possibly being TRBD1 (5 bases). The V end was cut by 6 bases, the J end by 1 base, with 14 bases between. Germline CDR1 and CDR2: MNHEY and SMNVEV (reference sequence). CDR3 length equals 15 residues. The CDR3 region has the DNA TGTGCCAGCAGCCCTCAGGGCCGGGGCACAGATACGCAGTATTTT. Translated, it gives CASSPQGRGTDTQYF.

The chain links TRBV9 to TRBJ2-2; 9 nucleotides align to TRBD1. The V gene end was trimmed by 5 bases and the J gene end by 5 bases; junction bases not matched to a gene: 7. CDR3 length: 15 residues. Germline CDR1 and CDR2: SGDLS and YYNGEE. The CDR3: CASRAGTGPTGELFF. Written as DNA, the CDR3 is TGTGCCAGCAGAGCCGGGACAGGGCCGACCGGGGAGCTGTTTTTT.